Shown below are 15 T cell receptor beta chains from a single sample sequenced in a study of cytomegalovirus exposure and HLA in healthy donors. A multiplex PCR was run with 60 Vbeta primers and 13 Jbeta primers. Generated by immunoSEQ multiplex PCR, the TCRdb table keeps only in-frame clones and is missing some. The table has about 220,000 clones, approximately 68% seen once. The sequenced sample was PBMCs. The receptors shown here come from a woman in her thirties in good health and CMV-seronegative.

V gene TRBV11-3 combines with J gene TRBJ2-5; D ambiguous. The CDR3 sequence is 11 residues long. Between the trimmed V and J ends, which lost 5 bases and 7 bases, there was a span of 8 bases. Germline-derived CDR1 and CDR2 are SGHNT and YENEEA. The CDR3 loop reads CASSRPGTQYF. The CDR3 coding sequence is TGTGCCAGCAGCCGTCCGGGGACCCAGTACTTC.

This clone was picked up a small number of times. The CDR3 DNA follows: TGTGCCAGCAGTTGGGGGGCGGGGGGGAATGAGCAGTTCTTC. Its translation is CASSWGAGGNEQFF. This chain joins TRBV27 and TRBJ2-1, with 9 bases identical to TRBD2. Germline V lookup: CDR1 MNHEY, CDR2 SMNVEV (reference sequence). CDR3 length: 14 amino acids. The V and J ends lost 4 bases and 7 bases, in that order; junction bases with no gene match: 5.

The chain carries TRBV18 and TRBJ2-7; D is perhaps TRBD1 (5 bases). CDR1 and CDR2 from the germline V gene are KGHSH and LQKENI. This CDR3 is 15 amino acids long. Trimming left V 0 bases short and J 6 bases short, with 15 bases between. CDR3 protein: CASSPPVRVGAEQYF. In nucleotides, the CDR3 is TGTGCCAGCTCACCACCGGTCAGGGTTGGCGCCGAGCAGTACTTC.

The rearrangement links TRBV6-5 to TRBJ2-5; D ambiguous. V was pared by 2 bases and J by 0 bases, with 10 bases between. The germline CDR1 and CDR2 sequences are MNHEY and SVGAGI. The CDR3 covers 15 residues. CDR3: CASSYTTINQETQYF. The DNA for the CDR3 is TGTGCCAGCAGTTACACTACAATAAACCAAGAGACCCAGTACTTC.

The rearrangement links TRBV10-3 to TRBJ1-2, with D possibly matching TRBD1 (5 bases). V was clipped by 3 bases and J by 7 bases, with 21 bases between them. This CDR3 spans 16 amino acids. CDR1 is ENHRY, CDR2 SYGVKD, per germline. The CDR3 protein is CAISESDLRVRAGYTF. DNA of the CDR3: TGTGCCATCAGTGAATCCGACCTCAGGGTCCGGGCTGGCTACACCTTC.

Comment on this clone: Within the sample, other DNA sequences also encode this same CDR3. The V call is TRBV7-9, the J call TRBJ1-1, with a possible D match to TRBD1 (6 bases). V lost 1 base to trimming and J lost 6 bases, with 9 bases between them. The CDR3 runs to 13 residues. CDR1 SEHNR and CDR2 FQNEAQ come from the germline V gene (reference sequence). The CDR3: CASSLGGGAEAFF. As DNA, the CDR3 is TGTGCCAGCAGCTTAGGAGGGGGTGCTGAAGCTTTCTTT.

V and J are TRBV6-5 and TRBJ1-1; no definite D call. The CDR3 length is 14 residues. The germline CDR1 and CDR2 sequences are MNHEY and SVGAGI. The V and J ends lost 5 bases and 0 bases respectively, with 10 bases between them. The DNA for the CDR3 is TGTGCCAGCAGTGTCAATCTACTGAACACTGAAGCTTTCTTT. It is translated as CASSVNLLNTEAFF.

This sequence joins TRBV13 and TRBJ1-2; the D gene is possibly TRBD1 (5 bases). CDR1 and CDR2 (germline): PRHDT, FYEKMQ (reference sequence). This CDR3 has 16 amino acids. V was trimmed by 5 bases and J by 4 bases, leaving 20 bases between them. CDR3 residues: CASSMRGLAESYGYTF. For the CDR3, the DNA is TGTGCCAGCAGCATGCGGGGCCTCGCAGAATCCTATGGCTACACCTTC.

The V call is TRBV19, the J call TRBJ2-2; D gene unclear. The CDR3 length is 13 residues. Looked up from germline, CDR1 is LNHDA and CDR2 is SQIVND (reference sequence). Trimming took 5 bases from V and 0 from J, leaving 4 bases between them. The CDR3 bases are TGTGCCAGTAGTTTCACGAACACCGGGGAGCTGTTTTTT. Protein: CASSFTNTGELFF.

In the case of this clone: A junction end diverges from the germline sequence, so it may reflect a read error. At the DNA level, this CDR3 is encoded by other sequences in the same sample as well. V usage is TRBV11-2 and J usage is TRBJ1-4; no definite D call. CDR1 is SGHAT and CDR2 is FQNNGV in the germline V gene. CDR3 length: 16 amino acids. The CDR3 bases are TGCGCCAGCAGCTCCTCGGGTGGCAGACCTAATGAAAAACTGTTTTTT. This translates into CASSSSGGRPNEKLFF.

The chain recombines TRBV30 with TRBJ1-2, with TRBD1 matching 8 bases. Trimming at V came to 4 bases and at J to 7 bases, leaving 8 bases not matched to a gene. The CDR3 totals 13 residues. Germline values: CDR1 GTSNPN, CDR2 SVGIG (reference sequence). In DNA, the CDR3 is TGTGCCTGGACAAAAACAGGGACAGGTGGCTACACCTTC. Its protein is CAWTKTGTGGYTF. Variable domain in full (rest from reference TRBV30 and TRBJ1-2): SQTIHQWPATLVQPVGSPLSLECTVEGTSNPNLYWYRQAAGRGLQLLFYSVGIGQISSEVPQNLSASRPQDRQFILSSKKLLLSDSGFYLCAWTKTGTGGYTFGSGTRLTVV.

In its sample, this clone was seen once. The rearrangement links TRBV13 to TRBJ2-7; a weak D match, TRBD2 (6 bases). CDR1 is PRHDT and CDR2 is FYEKMQ in the germline V gene (reference sequence). Deletions cut 4 bases from V and 0 bases from J, with 10 bases between. The CDR3 runs 14 residues. This CDR3 is CASSYSGSSYEQYF. Here the CDR3 DNA reads TGTGCCAGCAGCTATTCCGGGAGCTCCTACGAGCAGTACTTC.

CDR3 DNA: TGCGCCAGCAGCCAGGCTAGCGGGAGGGGGCAGTTCTTC. This codes for CASSQASGRGQFF. V gene TRBV4-1 combines with J gene TRBJ2-1; 12 nucleotides agree with TRBD2. The CDR3 has 13 amino acids. CDR1 is MGHRA and CDR2 is YSYEKL in the germline V gene. Trimming cost V 3 bases and J 12 bases; bases outside gene matches: 3.

The chain uses TRBV6-5 and TRBJ2-7, with TRBD2 matching over 10 bases. Germline values: CDR1 MNHEY, CDR2 SVGAGI. CDR3 length: 14 residues. With V trimmed by 2 bases and J by 5 bases, 3 bases remained unmatched. CDR3 in amino acids: CASSYPGTSDEQYF. DNA for the CDR3: TGTGCCAGCAGTTACCCCGGGACTAGCGACGAGCAGTACTTC.

The chain couples TRBV9 to TRBJ2-5; 8 bases match TRBD2. CDR3 size: 16 residues. The V gene end was trimmed by 1 base and the J gene end by 5 bases; junction bases not matched to a gene: 10. Looked up from germline, CDR1 is SGDLS and CDR2 is YYNGEE. CDR3 coding DNA: TGTGCCAGCAGCGTACAATCGGGAGGGTTTGCGGAGACCCAGTACTTC. Residues: CASSVQSGGFAETQYF.